The TCR beta chain under discussion was sequenced for a study of pediatric ulcerative colitis. Study observations and caveats: Ulcerative colitis patients shared more blood-rectal clones than controls. Substantially fewer templates came from two patients' blood samples. Repertoires came from total lymphocyte DNA, so rare subsets like regulatory T cells may be missed.

To note about this clone: Its cognate antigen is unknown.

Sequencing used immunoSEQ multiplex PCR; TCRdb keeps in-frame clones, though not all of them. In the table there are tens of thousands of clones, around 87% of which are singletons. Blood was drawn at the time of colonoscopy. Trimming pared 4 bases from V and 1 base from J, leaving 8 bases between. The CDR3 is 13 amino acids. Germline CDR1 SQVTM, CDR2 ANQGSEA. The origin of this receptor is a boy between 5 and 17 years old who was a control in a study of pediatric ulcerative colitis. The gene calls are TRBV29-1 and TRBJ1-5; D unclear. The sample was blood. CDR3 sequence: CSVVAVSNQPQHF. CDR3 DNA sequence: TGCAGCGTTGTGGCAGTCAGCAATCAGCCCCAGCATTTT.